The rows below give T cell receptor beta chains drawn from one sample of a study of blood T cell repertoires in COVID-19. The protocol was immunoSEQ multiplex PCR, while the TCRdb copy is restricted to in-frame clones and leaves out a portion. This sample carries about 300,000 clones, around 86% of them seen once, and the ten largest clones take less than 11%. The sequenced material came from PBMCs or T cells enriched from blood (not recorded which). The receptors come from a woman aged 18 to 35 who had recovered from COVID-19. CDR3s leave out the opening cysteine and the closing phenylalanine or tryptophan. The D gene is left open where the match is weak.

D | V | CDR3
. | TRBV21-1 | ASTHYLH
. | TRBV19 | ASTTASSTDTQY
TRBD2 | TRBV7-6 | ASSGRLAGPFSYEQY
TRBD1 | TRBV27 | ASSFSGGKQPQH
TRBD2 | TRBV7-8 | ASSSRTSGITSTDTQY
. | TRBV21-1 | ASSWAGSWCYGYT
. | TRBV5-5 | ASSLDTSRNSPLH
. | TRBV30 | AWRLTGKDEKLF
. | TRBV27 | ASNPRTGVSLFSYNEQF
. | TRBV3-1/TRBV3-2 | ASSQGVGVPGELF
TRBD2 | TRBV7-9 | ASSLLGLAGAVGELF
. | TRBV9 | ASSVGTAKYNEQF
TRBD1 | TRBV27 | ASSKTGGDTEAF
TRBD2 | TRBV3-1/TRBV3-2 | ASSGRGTSGGFNEQF
. | TRBV6-2/TRBV6-3 | ASSPRGSGGYT
TRBD2 | TRBV28 | ASSLVLAGDNEQF
. | TRBV2 | ASRTQGNTEAF
TRBD1 | TRBV18 | ASSLYRGDFYNEQF
. | TRBV6-5 | ASRPGGGGDEQY
TRBD1 | TRBV27 | ASRPGQGEAF
. | TRBV27 | ASSLGTSHNEQF
TRBD1 | TRBV5-6 | ASSLEGASYGYT
TRBD1 | TRBV30 | AWSSTGGLGYT
. | TRBV10-3 | AISGAGNYEQY
. | TRBV14 | ASSRIREGGGSPLH
TRBD1 | TRBV9 | ASSARDRVNQPQH
TRBD1 | TRBV9 | ASSVRGDRDNEKLF
. | TRBV6-5 | ASSYGQVNSPLH
TRBD2 | TRBV6-1 | ASSETSGPQETQY
. | TRBV7-3 | ASSLTQDTEAF
TRBD1 | TRBV30 | AWAPQGAGELF
TRBD1 | TRBV5-4 | ASSSQGGGGYT
. | TRBV25-1 | ASSDYSPLYNEQF
TRBD1 | TRBV30 | AWSGDRDGDYGYT
TRBD1 | TRBV10-3 | AIQGSNQPQH
TRBD1 | TRBV20-1 | SASLTTGSSSYEQY
. | TRBV6-1 | ASSEGPIYGYT
. | TRBV10-3 | AISEANQPQH
. | TRBV5-6 | ASSLSREYTPNTEAF
TRBD1 | TRBV6-5 | ASSYLHGTGNEKLF
TRBD1 | TRBV7-8 | ASSRDRYYEQY
TRBD2 | TRBV7-9 | ATGGTHNEQF
TRBD2 | TRBV12-3/TRBV12-4 | ASREAPYNEQF
. | TRBV9 | ASSGGGRTDTQY
. | TRBV10-2 | ATGGPGQGPDTQY
TRBD1 | TRBV6-1 | ASSDQGAHEQF
. | TRBV28 | ASSPRGSYEQY
TRBD2 | TRBV7-2 | ASSPGTTYNEQF